Included here is one TCR beta chain sequence, with context. Germline V CDR1 and CDR2: SGDLS, YYNGEE. The CDR3 runs to 15 residues. The V and J ends lost 2 bases and 5 bases respectively, with 16 bases between them. RNA transcripts served as template for amplifying TCR beta CDR3 sequences. RT-PCR in the first round used HTBI primers; a second-round multiplex PCR followed. Each CDR3 protein gets one entry after TCRdb re-called the multiplex PCR reads with MiXCR. The sample has 400,000 to 500,000 distinct CDR3 sequences, under 25% seen once; the top ten hold under 3%. The data originate from a study of Graves' ophthalmopathy and Graves' hyperthyroidism. Study summary: Peripheral blood samples were taken at initial diagnosis, before any treatment.

This clonotype originated in a woman between 18 and 30 years old with stable Graves' hyperthyroidism. V and J are TRBV9 and TRBJ2-5; D may be TRBD1 or TRBD2 (5 bases each). The sequenced sample consisted of peripheral blood. In DNA form, the CDR3 reads TGTGCCAGCAGCGTCTCTGGGGCGGGTGTTGAGACCCAGTACTTC. It specifies CASSVSGAGVETQYF. The full variable domain, in which reference TRBV9 and TRBJ2-5 provide the parts outside the CDR3, is DSGVTQTPKHLITATGQRVTLRCSPRSGDLSVYWYQQSLDQGLQFLIQYYNGEERAKGNILERFSAQQFPDLHSELNLSSLELGDSALYFCASSVSGAGVETQYFGPGTRLLVL.